This TCR beta chain was captured by sequencing in a study of read filtering for tumor transcriptome and immune sequencing. Across the whole study: R-ISS stage counts were eight or nine for I, 15 to 20 for II, 6 or 7 for III. The study's findings and limits: Single-read clonotypes: roughly 86% of IR-seq clonotypes (around 3.5% of reads), almost 75% of RNA-seq clonotypes (around 45% of reads).

This library used around 0.4 ug RNA and molecular barcoded adaptors spanning alpha/delta and beta/gamma chains. Via MiXCR, TCRdb re-called the reads, giving one row per CDR3 protein. This table holds around 41,000 distinct CDR3 sequences, 13% to 15% found once. This clonotype was found many times. Its antigen is as yet unknown. Specimen: a population of CD138-negative cells sorted from bone marrow. This TCR was recovered from a donor aged 40 or over with multiple myeloma.

The CDR3 sequence is CASSLMAGTGELFF. Written as DNA, the CDR3 is TGTGCCAGCAGCTTAATGGCGGGGACCGGGGAGCTGTTTTTT. The J gene is TRBJ2-2, the V gene TRBV7-9, with a possible D match to TRBD2 (6 bases). V shed 2 bases and J shed 5 bases, with 9 bases lying between them. From germline, CDR1 is SEHNR and CDR2 FQNEAQ (reference sequence). This CDR3 is 14 amino acids long.